These 13 T cell receptor beta chains originate from one sample sequenced in a study of CD8 T cells in Susac syndrome. When the RNA was reverse transcribed, random hexamers were used with an input of about 0.5 to 1 ug. Each CDR3 protein is one row after TCRdb ran MiXCR on the immunoSEQ multiplex PCR reads. The table shows about 120,000 distinct CDR3 sequences, with around 93% occurring only once. Material for sequencing was CD8+ T cells from PBMCs. These receptors came from a human donor in good health.

V is TRBV4-2 and J is TRBJ1-2, with D perhaps matching TRBD1 (5 bases). The CDR3 loop spans 12 amino acids. The germline V and J ends were trimmed by 4 bases and 7 bases, with 10 bases remaining between them. CDR1 LGHNA and CDR2 YNFKEQ come from the germline V gene. This CDR3 reads CASSPAGAGYTF. The CDR3 region has the DNA TGTGCCAGCAGCCCTGCCGGGGCTGGCTACACCTTC.

J is TRBJ1-4 and V is TRBV28, with a tentative D call TRBD1 (5 bases). Germline CDR1 MDHEN, CDR2 SYDVKM. The CDR3 has 14 amino acids. Trimming pared 3 bases from V and 5 bases from J, leaving 10 bases between. The CDR3 loop is CASSLSGLNEKLFF. The CDR3 coding sequence is TGTGCCAGCAGTTTGTCAGGGTTAAATGAAAAACTGTTTTTT.

The rearrangement links TRBV19 to TRBJ2-3, with TRBD2 as a possible D gene (6 bases). Per the germline V gene, CDR1 is LNHDA and CDR2 is SQIVND (reference sequence). V was pared by 5 bases and J by 1 base, with 10 bases between. This CDR3 comprises 14 residues. The CDR3 bases are TGTGCCAGTAGTTTGGGACTCGGCACAGATACGCAGTATTTT. Its translation: CASSLGLGTDTQYF.

Concerning this clonotype itself: Sequence at one end of the junction differs from germline and may be a read error. The chain uses TRBV10-2 and TRBJ1-6; TRBD1 matches 9 bases. Germline-derived CDR1 and CDR2 are WSHSY and SAAADI. The CDR3 has 14 amino acids. In nucleotides, the CDR3 is TGCGCCAGCGGTGACCTCTGGACAGGGGCTTCCCTCCACTTT. This codes for CASGDLWTGASLHF.

CDR3 amino acids: CSARSRENEKLFF. CDR3 in DNA: TGCAGTGCTAGAAGCAGGGAGAATGAAAAACTGTTTTTT. The chain employs TRBV20-1 and TRBJ1-4; D might be TRBD1 (5 bases). The germline gives CDR1 DFQATT, CDR2 SNEGSKA (reference sequence). Trimming cost V 2 bases and J 5 bases, with 9 bases left between them. The CDR3 covers 13 residues.

V usage is TRBV2 and J usage is TRBJ1-2; D perhaps matches TRBD1 (5 bases). V was trimmed by 7 bases and J by 6 bases, leaving 15 bases between them. Germline CDR1 and CDR2: SNHLY and FYNNEI. The CDR3 has 13 amino acids. DNA of the CDR3: TGTGCCAGCACCCAGGGCCCCCCGGATGGCTACACCTTC. This encodes CASTQGPPDGYTF. The full variable domain, completed using reference TRBV2 and TRBJ1-2, is EPEVTQTPSHQVTQMGQEVILRCVPISNHLYFYWYRQILGQKVEFLVSFYNNEISEKSEIFDDQFSVERPDGSNFTLKIRSTKLEDSAMYFCASTQGPPDGYTFGSGTRLTVV.

The chain recombines TRBV19 with TRBJ2-2; 13 bases align to TRBD2. Germline CDR1 is LNHDA and CDR2 is SQIVND (reference sequence). This CDR3 has 16 residues. The trim removed 6 bases at V and 7 bases at J, leaving 8 bases unmatched. The CDR3 nucleotides are TGTGCCAGTAGGCCGACTAGCGGGAGGCCCAGCGGGGAGCTGTTTTTT. This gives the protein CASRPTSGRPSGELFF. The full variable domain, in which reference TRBV19 and TRBJ2-2 provide the parts outside the CDR3, is DGGITQSPKYLFRKEGQNVTLSCEQNLNHDAMYWYRQDPGQGLRLIYYSQIVNDFQKGDIAEGYSVSREKKESFPLTVTSAQKNPTAFYLCASRPTSGRPSGELFFGEGSRLTVL.

The chain couples TRBV14 to TRBJ2-7; D possibly corresponds to TRBD2 (6 bases). CDR1 and CDR2 from the germline V gene are SGHDN and FVKESK. Trimming left V 6 bases short and J 6 bases short, with 21 bases between. The length of the CDR3 is 15 residues. CDR3 loop: CASRTDTSPRGEQYF. The DNA for the CDR3 is TGTGCCAGCAGGACAGACACTAGCCCAAGGGGCGAGCAGTACTTC.

This clonotype appeared once. This chain connects TRBV25-1 to TRBJ1-1; no clear D gene. Trimming left V 3 bases short and J 5 bases short, with 13 bases between. The length of the CDR3 is 14 residues. The V gene's germline CDR1 is MGHDK and CDR2 SYGVNS. This chain's CDR3 is CASSDSGRVTEAFF. The CDR3 region has the DNA TGTGCCAGCAGTGATTCGGGTCGGGTAACTGAAGCTTTCTTT. Full variable domain (rest looked up from reference TRBV25-1 and TRBJ1-1): EADIYQTPRYLVIGTGKKITLECSQTMGHDKMYWYQQDPGMELHLIHYSYGVNSTEKGDLSSESTVSRIRTEHFPLTLESARPSHTSQYLCASSDSGRVTEAFFGQGTRLTVV.

V is TRBV29-1 and J is TRBJ1-1, with D hard to call. Germline V gives CDR1 SQVTM, CDR2 ANQGSEA. The CDR3 is 12 residues long. V was cut by 4 bases and J by 1 base, with 7 bases left in between. This CDR3 reads CSVVRWNTEAFF. The CDR3 nucleotides are TGCAGCGTTGTACGTTGGAACACTGAAGCTTTCTTT. The full variable domain, rest sourced from reference TRBV29-1 and TRBJ1-1, is SAVISQKPSRDICQRGTSLTIQCQVDSQVTMMFWYRQQPGQSLTLIATANQGSEATYESGFVIDKFPISRPNLTFSTLTVSNMSPEDSSIYLCSVVRWNTEAFFGQGTRLTVV.

Here the CDR3 reads CASSFRVKGQPQHF. The CDR3 region has the DNA TGTGCCAGCAGCTTTCGGGTTAAGGGTCAGCCCCAGCATTTT. The chain couples TRBV5-6 to TRBJ1-5; D gene ambiguous. CDR3 length: 14 residues. The germline CDR1 and CDR2 sequences are SGHDT and YYEEEE. The germline V and J ends were trimmed by 2 bases and 6 bases, with 12 bases remaining between them.

The chain uses TRBV5-7 and TRBJ1-5, with 7 bases that match TRBD1. TRBV5-7 is identified as an open reading frame with a role that is uncertain. This CDR3 comprises 13 residues. The J segment lost 7 bases and the V segment lost 3 bases, leaving 4 bases of the junction unmatched. For the CDR3, the DNA is TGTGCCAGCAGCTGGCTGGACAGGCAGCCCCAGCATTTT. Translated: CASSWLDRQPQHF.

The rearrangement joins TRBV27 to TRBJ1-4, with 8 bases matching TRBD1. Losses at the gene ends were 2 bases for V and 6 bases for J; bases not matched to a gene: 5. Germline V gene data show CDR1 as MNHEY and CDR2 as SMNVEV (reference sequence). There are 15 residues in the CDR3. The CDR3 is CASSLERQGHEKLFF. As DNA, the CDR3 is TGTGCCAGCAGTTTAGAGAGACAGGGGCATGAAAAACTGTTTTTT.